A selection of T cell receptor beta chains follows, all from one sample in a study of regulatory T cells in long-lasting Graves disease. TCRdb recomputed calls from the multiplex PCR reads with MiXCR, one row per CDR3 protein. The data show about 420,000 distinct CDR3 sequences, about 15% seen once. Separately, the same data were catalogued under a study of T cells in Graves' hyperthyroidism and ophthalmopathy.

The sequencing here drew on peripheral blood mononuclear cells (PBMCs), taken at new diagnosis, from a patient treated with antithyroid drugs. These receptor sequences come from a woman aged 18-29 years with Graves disease. CDR3s include the opening cysteine and the closing phenylalanine or tryptophan. The D gene is left open where the match is weak. Only some rows state a clone size, as once, few, many or a class for expanded clones.

v_call	d_call	clone_size	j_call	cdr3_aa	cdr3_nt
TRBV5-1	-	-	TRBJ2-7	CASSLVQTYEQYF	TGCGCCAGCAGCTTAGTACAGACCTACGAGCAGTACTTC
TRBV13	-	-	TRBJ2-3	CASSGGGLASTDTQYF	TGTGCCAGCAGCGGCGGAGGGTTAGCCAGCACAGATACGCAGTATTTT
TRBV20-1	TRBD2	-	TRBJ2-5	CSASVPSGRAGETQYF	TGCAGTGCTAGTGTCCCTAGCGGGAGGGCCGGGGAGACCCAGTACTTC
TRBV28	TRBD1	many	TRBJ2-3	CASSNPQGINPTDTQYF	TGTGCCAGCAGTAATCCACAGGGGATAAACCCCACAGATACGCAGTATTTT
TRBV19	-	few	TRBJ1-2	CASSMSSGYTF	TGTGCCAGTAGTATGTCCAGTGGCTACACCTTC
TRBV4-1	TRBD2	-	TRBJ2-2	CASSHGLAGLSTGELFF	TGCGCCAGCAGTCACGGACTAGCGGGCTTAAGCACCGGGGAGCTGTTTTTT
TRBV20-1	-	-	TRBJ1-6	CSARVGGVDSPLHF	TGCAGTGCTAGGGTGGGGGGGGTTGATTCACCCCTCCACTTT
TRBV11-2	-	many	TRBJ2-1	CASSLGTQNEQFF	TGTGCCAGCAGCTTAGGGACCCAAAATGAGCAGTTCTTC
TRBV28	TRBD2	few	TRBJ2-3	CASSLKSGRAPDTQYF	TGTGCCAGCAGTTTAAAGAGCGGGAGGGCCCCAGATACGCAGTATTTT
TRBV4-3	TRBD1	-	TRBJ1-6	CASSQLLGTGAPLHF	TGCGCCAGCAGCCAACTCTTAGGGACAGGGGCTCCCCTCCACTTT
TRBV3-1	TRBD1	many	TRBJ2-2	CASSDRGTGELFF	TGTGCCAGCAGCGACAGGGGGACCGGGGAGCTGTTTTTT
TRBV11-2	TRBD1	-	TRBJ1-3	CASSDHRGPGNTIYF	TGTGCCAGCAGCGATCACAGGGGGCCTGGAAACACCATATATTTT
TRBV20-1	-	few	TRBJ2-1	CSARDLLTSAGYNEQFF	TGCAGTGCTAGAGATCTGTTGACCTCGGCCGGCTACAATGAGCAGTTCTTC
TRBV3-1	-	many	TRBJ2-5	CASSPASGGRQETQYF	TGTGCCAGCAGCCCAGCGTCCGGGGGTAGGCAAGAGACCCAGTACTTC
TRBV6-4	TRBD1	few	TRBJ2-2	CASSDSIRGRTGELFF	TGTGCCAGCAGTGACTCGATCAGGGGGCGCACCGGGGAGCTGTTTTTT
TRBV28	TRBD1	many	TRBJ1-4	CASSLGQGAEKLFF	TGTGCCAGCAGTTTAGGACAGGGGGCGGAAAAACTGTTTTTT
TRBV7-9	-	-	TRBJ2-1	CASSSTSGTGENEQSF	TGTGCCAGCAGCTCGACTAGCGGGACAGGGGAGAATGAGCAGTCCTTC
TRBV28	-	once	TRBJ2-7	CASSLDMGYEQYF	TGTGCCAGCAGTTTAGATATGGGATACGAGCAGTACTTC
TRBV20-1	-	many	TRBJ1-2	CSADGRDGGYTF	TGCAGTGCAGACGGGCGGGATGGAGGCTACACCTTC
TRBV19	-	-	TRBJ2-2	CASSRGKGQGKTGELFF	TGTGCCAGTAGTAGGGGGAAAGGGCAGGGGAAGACCGGGGAGCTGTTTTTT
TRBV14	-	-	TRBJ2-1	CASSQILYNEQFF	TGTGCCAGCAGCCAGATCCTTTACAATGAGCAGTTCTTC
TRBV2	-	many	TRBJ1-6	CASSETSGGSPLHF	TGTGCCAGCAGTGAAACGTCAGGAGGTTCACCCCTCCACTTT
TRBV28	-	many	TRBJ2-7	CASSLRGEQYF	TGTGCCAGCAGTTTAAGGGGTGAGCAGTACTTC
TRBV27	-	many	TRBJ1-2	CASSPHRVGGYTF	TGTGCCAGCAGTCCCCACAGGGTGGGTGGCTACACCTTC
TRBV28	-	many	TRBJ2-5	CASSSLGLGTQYF	TGTGCCAGCAGTTCCCTGGGGTTAGGGACCCAGTACTTC
TRBV6-1	-	-	TRBJ2-2	CASRPGWGDTGELFF	TGTGCCAGCAGACCAGGGTGGGGAGACACCGGGGAGCTGTTTTTT
TRBV7-3	-	many	TRBJ2-1	CASSLNRFNEQFF	TGTGCCAGCAGCTTAAATAGGTTTAATGAGCAGTTCTTC
TRBV27	-	many	TRBJ2-2	CASSLRGITNTGELFF	TGTGCCAGCAGTTTACGGGGGATCACGAACACCGGGGAGCTGTTTTTT
TRBV19	-	few	TRBJ2-1	CASSPLVYNEQFF	TGTGCCAGTAGTCCTTTGGTCTACAATGAGCAGTTCTTC
TRBV30	-	many	TRBJ1-2	CALDLYGYTF	TGTGCCTTAGACCTCTATGGCTACACCTTC
TRBV28	-	many	TRBJ1-2	CASSFAVYGYTF	TGTGCCAGCAGTTTTGCTGTGTATGGCTACACCTTC
TRBV30	-	-	TRBJ1-1	CAWRYNTEAFF	TGTGCCTGGAGGTACAACACTGAAGCTTTCTTT
TRBV2	-	-	TRBJ1-2	CASSELGYGYTF	TGTGCCAGCAGTGAACTGGGGTATGGCTACACCTTC
TRBV2	-	many	TRBJ2-5	CASSYMGTQYF	TGTGCCAGCAGTTACATGGGTACCCAGTACTTC
TRBV4-1	-	few	TRBJ2-3	CASSTRDLSTDTQYF	TGCGCCAGCAGCACCCGGGACTTGAGCACAGATACGCAGTATTTT
TRBV7-2	TRBD1	few	TRBJ1-4	CASSSVSGQGQKLFF	TGTGCCAGCAGCTCGGTTTCCGGACAGGGCCAAAAACTGTTTTTT
TRBV7-8	-	many	TRBJ2-1	CASSLAGGAVNEQFF	TGTGCCAGCAGCTTAGCAGGTGGGGCAGTTAATGAGCAGTTCTTC
TRBV5-6	-	-	TRBJ1-5	CASSVLEQPQHF	TGTGCCAGCAGCGTGTTGGAGCAGCCCCAGCATTTT
TRBV20-1	TRBD2	-	TRBJ2-1	CTGLAGTYNEQFF	TGCACGGGACTAGCGGGGACCTACAATGAGCAGTTCTTC
TRBV20-1	TRBD2	many	TRBJ2-1	CSESGRADEQFF	TGCAGTGAAAGCGGGAGGGCCGATGAGCAGTTCTTC
TRBV2	-	many	TRBJ1-1	CAVTGDSEAFF	TGTGCCGTAACAGGAGACTCTGAAGCTTTCTTT
TRBV18	TRBD1	few	TRBJ2-7	CASSPGFFGDSPFYEQYF	TGTGCCAGCTCACCGGGATTTTTCGGGGACAGCCCTTTCTACGAGCAGTACTTC
TRBV18	TRBD1	many	TRBJ1-1	CASSPPMGQGVAFF	TGTGCCAGCTCACCACCGATGGGCCAGGGGGTAGCTTTCTTT
TRBV5-1	-	few	TRBJ1-1	CASSLYTGATEAFF	TGCGCCAGCAGCTTGTATACGGGGGCCACTGAAGCTTTCTTT
TRBV7-9	-	many	TRBJ1-1	CASSLQSSGTEAFF	TGTGCCAGCAGCCTACAGTCTTCGGGGACTGAAGCTTTCTTT